This T cell receptor beta chain was recovered during a study of shared clonotypes between healthy human individuals. At the level of the study: The study used three CD4 naive, three CD4 memory, two CD8 naive and one CD8 memory plate per donor.

The CDR3 has 15 residues. Germline CDR1 MNHEY, CDR2 SMNVEV (reference sequence). Between the trimmed V and J ends, which lost 2 bases and 1 base, there was a span of 9 bases. Clones were sequenced by immunoSEQ multiplex PCR, and TCRdb holds only the in-frame ones, with some missing. The table has 2 million to 3 million clones, approximately 94% seen once. The sequence was collected from a man aged 18 to 29 in good health. Some clones in this sample may be carry-over from other donors' samples. The rearrangement links TRBV27 to TRBJ1-5; D is ambiguous. The sample comprised naive CD4+ T cells from PBMCs. The subset was: CD45RA+ positively selected. CDR3 nucleotide sequence: TGTGCCAGCAGTTTACGGGCAGCCAGCAATCAGCCCCAGCATTTT. Residues: CASSLRAASNQPQHF.